Sequencing of this TCR beta chain was carried out in a study of control samples from healthy donors and cancer patients. Assay: immunoSEQ multiplex PCR; the TCRdb copy retains only in-frame clones and omits some. The sample lists approximately 93,000 clones, 70% to 90% occurring once. Only one count was recorded for this clone. The sample was PBMCs. The clonotype comes from a woman between 50 and 59 years old with colorectal cancer.

The CDR3 spells CSAHGGNEQFF. As DNA, the CDR3 is TGCAGTGCTCATGGGGGGAATGAGCAGTTCTTC. V is TRBV20-1 and J is TRBJ2-1; possible D gene TRBD2, 6 bases. V lost 5 bases and J lost 7, with 9 bases in between. The germline V gene encodes CDR1 DFQATT and CDR2 SNEGSKA (reference sequence). This CDR3 comprises 11 residues.